The TCR beta chain under discussion was sequenced for a study of blood T cell repertoires in COVID-19 (dated by TCRdb to the early 2020s). Regarding the study in general: The collaborator samples originated in the United States, Italy and Spain and spanned the acute and convalescent phases of COVID-19. The material from the prospective study consisted of cDNA or gDNA derived from T cells, B-cell-depleted T cells, or PBMCs. Subjects who had been exposed to COVID-19, were actively infected with it, or had recovered from it provided the deeply sampled blood TCRbeta repertoires that made up the dataset. A freely available public database, intended as a resource for researchers studying the immune response to SARS-CoV-2, is where the repertoires were released. The samples were drawn from the first 160 participants of the ongoing ImmuneRACE study and from 950 to 1,500 subjects provided by 6 global collaborators. A de-identified subject ID, COVID-19 status, age in years and sex were almost always included in the sample metadata. HLA class I and class II types, where available, came from metadata supplied by the sample provider rather than from assay-based typing.

Comments on this clone: Its antigen is still unknown. No much larger clonotype is one base removed from it; base qualities were not supplied.

TCRbeta CDR3 regions were amplified from genomic DNA using the immunoSEQ Assay, a bias-controlled multiplex PCR. In the original analysis: The number of nucleated cells in each sample was estimated from the amplification of reference gene primers within the assay. Sequence reads were collapsed and filtered to measure the absolute abundance of every unique TCRbeta CDR3 rearrangement. For each sample, productive Simpson clonality was calculated by taking the square root of Simpson's diversity index across productive rearrangements. TCRdb re-hosts the immuneACCESS table, in-frame sequences only. Its copies lack some clones; in the studies checked, an unresolved V gene accounts for under half of them, and the cause for the rest is not known. V, J and clone size are those of that table, while D and trimming were read from the DNA. Here the sample has under 150,000 clones; roughly 80% occur a single time. The top ten clones comprise under 3% of the sample.

Broad study findings and their caveats: The quantity of clinical and demographic metadata differed by source and by participant and was supplied without curation.

Whole blood was collected in K2EDTA tubes by collaborating institutions according to the institutions' own protocols. For TCRbeta analysis, collaborators shipped samples as frozen whole blood, isolated PBMCs, or DNA extracted from either of those sample types. CDR1 and CDR2 were assigned from the germline V gene as KGHSH and LQKENI. The CDR3, from cysteine to phenylalanine, totals 14 residues. Of all the DNA, just the CDR3 is kept, 42 bases in frame from base 1. Trimming accounts for 2 bases at V and 6 bases at J, while the number of junction bases matched to no gene is 2. This TCR came from a man younger than 40 with acute or convalescent COVID-19. The sequencing sample was made of peripheral blood. This sequence uses TRBV18 and TRBJ2-1; 9 of the junction bases match TRBD1. At the DNA level, the sequence is TGTGCCAGCTCACCAGGACAGGGGCTCAATGAGCAGTTCTTC. Its protein is CASSPGQGLNEQFF.